The clone carrying this T cell receptor (beta chain) was seen ten or more times. What it binds is not known. These data originate in a study of T-cell memory formation after mild COVID-19. Overall study findings and caveats: That cross-reactive memory joined was suggested by some responding clones appearing in pre-infection memory. Day 15 to 85 contractors were CD4/CD8 balanced; later expanders leaned CD4+.

TCRdb itself ran the 5' RACE reads through MiXCR, one entry per CDR3 protein. The data hold about 44,000 distinct CDR3 sequences, with around 6.3% observed a single time. The CDR3 spans 20 residues. Germline lookup yields CDR1 SGDLS and CDR2 YYNGEE. J gave up 0 bases and V 3 bases, and 19 bases lay outside the gene matches. The sample comprised PBMCs or a T cell subset sorted from them (not recorded which). The source is an adult who had mild COVID-19 (a few samples of this study predate the infection). Cell type and time point are not known. This chain links TRBV9 with TRBJ2-3; TRBD2 matches 7 bases. CDR3 DNA: TGTGCCAGCAGCGCCTCGGGACTACCCGGGAAAGTCTCTAGCACAGATACGCAGTATTTT. This translates into CASSASGLPGKVSSTDTQYF.